The 20 T cell receptor beta chains reported below all come from one sample, sequenced in a study of blood T cells in healthy people across ages. For the second PCR, which ran for about 6 to 11 cycles, a sample-barcoded 5' primer and a J-beta primer mix were used. MiXCR was run by TCRdb on the 5' RACE reads, yielding one entry per CDR3 protein. The table lists over 1.5 million distinct CDR3 sequences, roughly 49% of them singletons, with about 2.1% in the top ten. Source material: blood. Receptors were obtained from a woman in her thirties or forties in good health.

Here the CDR3 DNA reads TGCAGTGCTAGAGAGGGCCTGCGGGGAGACGCAGATACGCAGTATTTT. Translated, it gives CSAREGLRGDADTQYF. The chain uses TRBV20-1 and TRBJ2-3; D possibly corresponds to TRBD2 (6 bases). The length of the CDR3 is 16 residues. Germline values: CDR1 DFQATT, CDR2 SNEGSKA (reference sequence). The V and J ends lost 0 bases and 4 bases respectively, with 17 bases between them.

The chain links TRBV29-1 to TRBJ2-3, with 12 bases identical to TRBD1. The V segment lost 7 bases and the J segment 1 base; nucleotides outside the gene matches: 18. This CDR3 contains 19 residues. Germline CDR1 SQVTM, CDR2 ANQGSEA. CDR3 sequence: CSAPGTGGRRGFGTDTQYF. The CDR3 DNA is TGCAGCGCGCCCGGGACAGGGGGCCGACGGGGTTTCGGCACAGATACGCAGTATTTT.

This clonotype was observed a few times. V gene TRBV4-3 combines with J gene TRBJ2-1; D remains ambiguous. Trimming stripped 4 bases from V and 10 bases from J, with 20 bases between. The CDR3 is 15 residues long. Germline V gene lookup returns CDR1 LGHNA and CDR2 YSLEER. The CDR3 is CASSRRFPSLGEQFF. DNA for the CDR3: TGCGCCAGCAGCCGTCGTTTCCCATCCCTGGGCGAGCAGTTCTTC.

This clonotype was picked up one time. V usage is TRBV19 and J usage is TRBJ2-5; D unresolved. The length of the CDR3 is 15 residues. CDR1 and CDR2 (germline): LNHDA, SQIVND (reference sequence). V lost 4 bases to trimming and J lost 2 bases, with 14 bases between them. CDR3 in DNA: TGTGCCAGTAGTACTAAAGACTGGGCGCAAGAGACCCAGTACTTC. This encodes CASSTKDWAQETQYF.

The sample holds a few counts of this clonotype. This chain links TRBV11-2 with TRBJ2-1; 9 positions agree with TRBD2. Germline-derived CDR1 and CDR2 are SGHAT and FQNNGV. This CDR3 has 16 amino acids. V was clipped by 1 base and J by 5 bases; unmatched bases: 6. The CDR3 nucleotides read TGTGCCAGCAGCTTAGTGGGTAGCGGGGGTAACAATGAGCAGTTCTTC. It yields the protein CASSLVGSGGNNEQFF.

Of note for this clonotype: A much more abundant neighbour one base away suggests this may be a read error. J is TRBJ2-7 and V is TRBV7-8, with D possibly being TRBD1 (6 bases). CDR1 SGHVS and CDR2 FQNEAQ come from the germline V gene. The CDR3 covers 13 residues. This chain's CDR3 is CTSSLDRLYEQYF. The CDR3 coding sequence is TGTACCAGCAGCTTGGACAGACTTTACGAGCAGTACTTC.

The rearrangement uses TRBV3-1 and TRBJ2-1, with 9 bases fitting TRBD2. Matching the DNA end better, TRBJ2-7 makes the J call doubtful. CDR3 length equals 15 residues. CDR1 and CDR2 (germline): LGHDT, YNNKEL (reference sequence). CDR3 DNA sequence: TGTGCCAGCAGCCCTCAGCGGGGGGCCTACAATGAGCAGTACTTC. It translates to CASSPQRGAYNEQYF.

This chain uses TRBV24-1 with TRBJ2-5; D unclear. Germline CDR1 and CDR2: KGHDR and SFDVKD. The CDR3 is 13 amino acids. The V end was cut by 2 bases, the J end by 7 bases, with 10 bases between. CDR3 in DNA: TGTGCCACCAGTGATTCCCCAACGGGGACCCAGTACTTC. It encodes CATSDSPTGTQYF.

This chain connects TRBV6-5 to TRBJ2-5, with D possibly being TRBD2 (7 bases). The CDR3 has 16 amino acids. Germline loops: CDR1 MNHEY, CDR2 SVGAGI. The V end lost 6 bases, the J end lost 1 base, and 18 bases lay between the germline ends. As DNA, the CDR3 is TGTGCCAGCAGACCCCCGCGGGGGCGCAGCCAAGAGACCCAGTACTTC. Residues: CASRPPRGRSQETQYF.

This clonotype was counted only a few times. The chain's CDR3 is CASSLKQGTTEAFF. Written as DNA, the CDR3 is TGTGCCAGCAGCTTGAAACAGGGAACCACTGAAGCTTTCTTT. The chain uses TRBV5-4 and TRBJ1-1; perhaps TRBD1 as D (6 bases). Germline V gene data show CDR1 as SGHNT and CDR2 as YYREEE (reference sequence). The length of the CDR3 is 14 residues. Trimming cost V 1 base and J 4 bases, with 11 bases left between them.

The chain carries TRBV7-2 and TRBJ2-3; the D gene is possibly TRBD2 (5 bases). This CDR3 is 16 amino acids long. In germline, CDR1 is SGHTA, CDR2 FQGNSA. Trimming left V 5 bases short and J 5 bases short, with 20 bases between. The CDR3 region is CASSRGRGTVGDTQYF. The CDR3, as DNA: TGTGCCAGCAGCCGTGGACGGGGAACTGTAGGAGATACGCAGTATTTT.

The genes are TRBV11-1 and TRBJ1-1; D remains ambiguous. V dropped 1 base and J dropped 1 base, with 10 bases sitting between them. Germline V gene lookup returns CDR1 SGHAT and CDR2 FQDESV (reference sequence). CDR3 length equals 15 residues. CDR3 nucleotides: TGTGCCAGCAGCTTAGTTGCTGGCGGGAACACTGAAGCTTTCTTT. Translated, it gives CASSLVAGGNTEAFF.

This clonotype was seen a handful of times. CDR3 coding DNA: TGTGCCAGCTCCTCCGGGAGGCAAAGGGCCAATGAGCAGTTCTTC. Amino acid sequence: CASSSGRQRANEQFF. The chain couples TRBV27 to TRBJ2-1, with 7 bases that match TRBD2. The CDR3 consists of 15 residues. V dropped 8 bases and J dropped 6; count of bases not matched to a gene: 13. The germline CDR1 and CDR2 sequences are MNHEY and SMNVEV (reference sequence).

The gene calls are TRBV5-1 and TRBJ2-1, with D perhaps TRBD2 (6 bases). CDR1 is SGHRS and CDR2 is YFSETQ in the germline V gene. The V end lost 2 bases, the J end lost 9 bases, and 18 bases lay between the germline ends. The CDR3 is 15 amino acids. DNA for the CDR3: TGCGCCAGCAGCTTAGGACTACCTGGGGCTAGTGAGCAGTTCTTC. Translation: CASSLGLPGASEQFF.

The chain carries TRBV29-1 and TRBJ2-7; possible D gene TRBD2, 7 bases. The germline V gene has CDR1 SQVTM and CDR2 ANQGSEA. Trimming cost V 4 bases and J 2 bases, with 30 bases left between them. This CDR3 comprises 19 residues. CDR3 in DNA: TGCAGCGTTGTCGCTCAAGACCCCTCGTACGGGGGGCCGGCCTACGAGCAGTACTTC. Encoded protein: CSVVAQDPSYGGPAYEQYF.

The chain joins TRBV7-9 to TRBJ1-2, with 7 bases fitting TRBD1. Per the germline V gene, CDR1 is SEHNR and CDR2 is FQNEAQ (reference sequence). With V trimmed by 5 bases and J by 2 bases, 11 bases remained unmatched. The length of the CDR3 is 16 residues. Written as DNA, the CDR3 is TGTGCCAGCAGCCCAGCGATCAGGGGGAGCAACTATGGCTACACCTTC. Its protein is CASSPAIRGSNYGYTF.

The chain employs TRBV7-2 and TRBJ2-7, with TRBD2 matching over 10 bases. This CDR3 region has 13 residues. Germline CDR1 reads SGHTA; CDR2 reads FQGNSA. The V segment lost 6 bases and the J segment 6 bases; nucleotides outside the gene matches: 5. CDR3: CASSHRTSGEQYF. The CDR3 region has the DNA TGTGCCAGCAGTCATAGGACTAGCGGCGAGCAGTACTTC. Full variable domain (rest looked up from reference TRBV7-2 and TRBJ2-7): GAGVSQSPSNKVTEKGKDVELRCDPISGHTALYWYRQSLGQGLEFLIYFQGNSAPDKSGLPSDRFSAERTGGSVSTLTIQRTQQEDSAVYLCASSHRTSGEQYFGPGTRLTVT.

Ten or more counts support this clonotype. This chain connects TRBV7-2 to TRBJ2-5, with TRBD2 identical over 7 bases. With V trimmed by 7 bases and J by 5 bases, 10 bases remained unmatched. Germline assignment: CDR1 SGHTA and CDR2 FQGNSA. The CDR3 spans 14 residues. CDR3 sequence (DNA): TGTGCCAGCAACCTCGGGGGAGGGAGGGAGACCCAGTACTTC. Protein sequence: CASNLGGGRETQYF.

In this sample, this clonotype turned up a few times. One end of the junction varies from germline; a read error may be responsible. CDR3 nucleotides: TGCGCCAGCAGCCAAGGGGGGGGAAGCTCCTACAATGAGCAGTTCTTC. Amino acids: CASSQGGGSSYNEQFF. This rearrangement joins TRBV4-2 to TRBJ2-1; maybe TRBD2 (7 bases). The length of the CDR3 is 16 residues. Germline CDR1 reads LGHNA; CDR2 reads YNFKEQ.

This clonotype was seen just once. The chain joins TRBV29-1 to TRBJ2-2; no firm D call. CDR1 is SQVTM and CDR2 is ANQGSEA in the germline V gene. V was cut by 6 bases and J by 0 bases, with 5 bases left in between. The CDR3 has 12 amino acids. As DNA, the CDR3 is TGCAGCGTGCGCGCGAACACCGGGGAGCTGTTTTTT. It is translated as CSVRANTGELFF.